The 10 T cell receptor beta chains below were found in one sample sequenced in a study of cytomegalovirus exposure and HLA in healthy donors. A multiplex PCR was run with 60 Vbeta primers and 13 Jbeta primers. The protocol was immunoSEQ multiplex PCR, while the TCRdb copy is restricted to in-frame clones and leaves out a portion. This sample has around 130,000 clones, with around 72% found just once. Sequences were obtained from PBMCs. The receptor set was obtained from a woman aged 18-29 years in good health and CMV-seronegative.

The V gene is TRBV30, the J gene TRBJ2-7; D remains ambiguous. Trimming took 5 bases from V and 2 from J, leaving 10 bases between them. Germline V gene sequence: CDR1 GTSNPN, CDR2 SVGIG (reference sequence). The CDR3 is made up of 12 amino acids. The CDR3 nucleotides are TGTGCCTGGGGGCCGTTTGCCTACGAGCAGTACTTC. This encodes CAWGPFAYEQYF.

The genes are TRBV29-1 and TRBJ2-2, with 12 bases that match TRBD2. Unmatched junction bases numbered 6, after V lost 4 bases and J lost 6 bases. There are 15 residues in the CDR3. Germline V gene data show CDR1 as SQVTM and CDR2 as ANQGSEA. Here the CDR3 DNA reads TGCAGCGTTGGAGCTAGCGGGAGGGCCCCCGGGGAGCTGTTTTTT. It translates to CSVGASGRAPGELFF.

The chain couples TRBV5-1 to TRBJ2-2, with 10 bases lining up with TRBD2. This CDR3 comprises 18 residues. The germline gives CDR1 SGHRS, CDR2 YFSETQ. The trim removed 2 bases at V and 0 bases at J, leaving 7 bases unmatched. The CDR3 is CASSFLLAGDPNTGELFF. The CDR3, as DNA: TGCGCCAGCAGCTTCCTTCTAGCGGGAGACCCGAACACCGGGGAGCTGTTTTTT.

The chain is built from TRBV4-1 and TRBJ1-1, with TRBD1 matching 9 bases. The CDR3 contains 15 residues. The V and J ends lost 4 bases and 11 bases, in that order; junction bases with no gene match: 14. Looked up from germline, CDR1 is MGHRA and CDR2 is YSYEKL. The CDR3 DNA reads as TGCGCCAGCAGCCCGGGGGCCACAGGGGGCGCGTGGGCTTTCTTT. Amino acid sequence: CASSPGATGGAWAFF.

This rearrangement joins TRBV30 to TRBJ1-1; D unresolved. Trimming took off 4 bases at V and 3 bases at J, with 12 bases between the two ends. The germline CDR1 and CDR2 sequences are GTSNPN and SVGIG (reference sequence). The CDR3 is made up of 13 amino acids. CDR3: CAWNWGVDTEAFF. In DNA form, the CDR3 reads TGTGCCTGGAACTGGGGAGTTGACACTGAAGCTTTCTTT.

This chain connects TRBV7-2 to TRBJ1-1; D unresolved. Germline-derived CDR1 and CDR2 are SGHTA and FQGNSA. The germline V and J ends were trimmed by 5 bases and 1 base, with 14 bases remaining between them. The CDR3 has 15 residues. CDR3 nucleotide sequence: TGTGCCAGCAGCCCCCTGGCGGCGACGAACACTGAAGCTTTCTTT. It specifies CASSPLAATNTEAFF.

The chain combines TRBV5-1 with TRBJ2-1; TRBD2 agrees at 7 bases. V was clipped by 4 bases and J by 10 bases; unmatched bases: 17. The CDR3 runs to 16 residues. Germline V gene data show CDR1 as SGHRS and CDR2 as YFSETQ. DNA for the CDR3: TGCGCCAGCAGCCCCACCGGCGGGAGCGGAAGAGGCGAGCAGTTCTTC. Its translation: CASSPTGGSGRGEQFF.

V usage is TRBV30 and J usage is TRBJ1-2; D remains unclear. CDR1 and CDR2 from the germline V gene are GTSNPN and SVGIG (reference sequence). The CDR3 sequence is 14 residues long. With 8 bases removed from V and 8 bases from J, the gap between germline ends came to 24 bases. The CDR3 loop is CAQTTYTGWYGYTF. CDR3 in DNA: TGTGCCCAGACGACCTACACGGGGTGGTACGGCTACACCTTC.

This clone showed up just a few times. Compared with germline, one end of the junction differs, possibly owing to a read error. This rearrangement joins TRBV7-9 to TRBJ2-7; D is possibly TRBD1 (5 bases). This CDR3 has 12 amino acids. Per germline, CDR1 SEHNR and CDR2 FQNEAQ (reference sequence). The CDR3 region is CSSSPTGLEQYF. The CDR3 DNA follows: TGTTCCAGCAGCCCAACAGGCCTCGAGCAGTACTTC.

V usage is TRBV7-7 and J usage is TRBJ2-5; TRBD1 aligns across 8 bases. Losses at the gene ends were 5 bases for V and 0 bases for J; bases not matched to a gene: 8. CDR3 length equals 16 residues. The germline V gene has CDR1 SSHAT and CDR2 FNYEAQ (reference sequence). CDR3 protein: CASSPQGVGYQETQYF. In DNA form, the CDR3 reads TGTGCCAGCAGCCCACAGGGGGTGGGGTACCAAGAGACCCAGTACTTC. The whole variable domain, remainder taken from reference TRBV7-7 and TRBJ2-5, is GAGVSQSPRYKVTKRGQDVTLRCDPISSHATLYWYQQALGQGPEFLTYFNYEAQPDKSGLPSDRFSAERPEGSISTLTIQRTEQRDSAMYRCASSPQGVGYQETQYFGPGTRLLVL.